The rows below give T cell receptor beta chains drawn from one sample of a study of early T cells in non-severe SARS-CoV-2 infection. TCRdb re-called the 5' RACE reads through MiXCR, storing one row per CDR3 protein. The sample holds tens of thousands of distinct CDR3 sequences, 11% to 15% seen once. The source material was whole blood. The origin of the receptors is an adult who was a healthcare worker with PCR-confirmed SARS-CoV-2 infection or an uninfected control (not recorded which). CDR3s leave out the opening cysteine and the closing phenylalanine or tryptophan.

TRBV13,ASTYWGRGVVYT
TRBV11-2,ASSLGPGTATGELF
TRBV7-2,ASSAGFLGAPLH
TRBV4-3,ASSRGSNYGYT
TRBV20-1,SARVGGYGYT
TRBV6-2/TRBV6-3,ASRTGSETQY
TRBV29-1,SVEEGWGGELF
TRBV6-4,ASSETSSGGQETQY
TRBV7-6,ASSLAGGDYGYT
TRBV12-2,ASRSSRGGYTEAF
TRBV20-1,SARPRLAGGVETQY
TRBV5-1,ASSLAGLAGGDEQF
TRBV6-1,ASSETGANVLT
TRBV5-1,ASSPGQGNEAF
TRBV20-1,SANRAATYEQY
TRBV7-9,ASSSDRPNEQF
TRBV6-2/TRBV6-3,ASRRTGGRGGYT
TRBV28,ASSSTADSASTDTQY
TRBV7-9,ASSFPAGGTSYEQY
TRBV29-1,SVEGGQTSPYEQY
TRBV20-1,SASSEGGGGIETQY
TRBV7-9,ASSLWGQGWLAGNPDTQY
TRBV6-1,ASSESRQGPVDEQF
TRBV29-1,SVQEGTDTQY
TRBV20-1,SASPRTDTQY
TRBV5-6,ASSLGPSGNQETQY
TRBV11-2,ASSFNRDTEAF
TRBV7-9,ASSLRPEQETQY
TRBV30,AWGGFNQPQH
TRBV9,ASSATGTLQETQY
TRBV30,AWTRSYEQY
TRBV20-1,SARDRLGANTGELF
TRBV7-2,ASSFDRSTDTQY
TRBV6-2/TRBV6-3,ASSFSVTYEQY
TRBV7-9,ASSLFYEKLF
TRBV7-8,ASSQGTEAF
TRBV4-3,ASSRGRSVTGELF
TRBV29-1,SVLRDQNYGYT
TRBV6-6,ASRPGQGARGYT
TRBV5-6,ASSSRDIYNEQF
TRBV19,ASAKGVTGELF
TRBV12-3/TRBV12-4,ASSRGRPNEQF
TRBV7-9,ASSPSGDRTDTQY
TRBV2,ASSGDMTTDTQY
TRBV6-2/TRBV6-3,ASSFLAGSSYNEQF
TRBV29-1,SVEDLVVGETQY
TRBV11-2,ASSLDGGAASTDTQY
TRBV5-1,ASSLDLAGGTQY
TRBV20-1,SASTDARSYNEQF
TRBV29-1,SAATRPSGNTIY
TRBV7-9,ASSPMAGALYYGYT
TRBV11-2,ASSRLRDRREAF
TRBV14,ASSYRTGGLLFRDEQY
TRBV5-1,ASSLGAENNQPQH